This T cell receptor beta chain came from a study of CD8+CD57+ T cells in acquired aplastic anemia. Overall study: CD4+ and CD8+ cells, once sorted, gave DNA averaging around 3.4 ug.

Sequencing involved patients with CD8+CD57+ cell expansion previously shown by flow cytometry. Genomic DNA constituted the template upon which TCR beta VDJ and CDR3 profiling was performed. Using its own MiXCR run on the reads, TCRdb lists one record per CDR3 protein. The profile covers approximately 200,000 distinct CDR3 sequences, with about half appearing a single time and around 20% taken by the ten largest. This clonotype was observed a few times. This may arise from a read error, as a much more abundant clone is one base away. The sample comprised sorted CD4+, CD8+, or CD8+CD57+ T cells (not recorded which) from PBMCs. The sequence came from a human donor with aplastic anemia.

CDR3 coding DNA: TGTGCCAGCAGCTTCGGGACAGGACAGCCCCAGCATTTT. Translation gives CASSFGTGQPQHF. The V gene is TRBV2, the J gene TRBJ1-5; 8 positions match TRBD1. After removal of 6 bases from V and 7 bases from J, the junction contained 5 bases not matched to a gene. Germline V CDR1 and CDR2: SNHLY, FYNNEI. The CDR3 has 13 residues.